This TCR beta chain emerged from a study of cytomegalovirus exposure and HLA in healthy donors. The PCR had 60 Vbeta and 13 Jbeta primers. TCRdb keeps only in-frame clones here, not all; method: immunoSEQ multiplex PCR. The repertoire has some 110,000 clones, over 70% of them found once; the top ten carry 1.3%. About this clone: The antigen is not known.

Study-wide findings and caveats: It was reported in a later analysis that an Asian-associated ancestry cluster showed fewer N-insertions than the approximately 690-donor mean.

Sequences were obtained from PBMCs. The receptor's source is a man between 40 and 49 years old in good health and CMV-seronegative.

The CDR3 coding sequence is TGTGCCAGTAGTATATCTGGACAAATACCATACAATGAGCAGTTCTTC. Translating gives CASSISGQIPYNEQFF. The rearrangement uses TRBV19 and TRBJ2-1; D possibly corresponds to TRBD1 (5 bases). Trimming cost V 2 bases and J 4 bases, with 15 bases left between them. This CDR3 contains 16 residues. The germline V gene encodes CDR1 LNHDA and CDR2 SQIVND (reference sequence).